The subject of this entry is one T cell receptor beta chain. Its antigen is undetermined. One end of the junction is discordant with germline, which a read error may explain. This sample stems from a study of cytomegalovirus exposure and HLA in healthy donors. Study outcomes and limitations: Later analysis showed most CMV-associated TCR beta chains appearing HLA-restricted.

The PCR made use of 60 Vbeta and 13 Jbeta primers. Method: immunoSEQ multiplex PCR; TCRdb's copy keeps in-frame clones and lacks some. Here the sample spans approximately 100,000 clones, about 80% being singletons. This TCR was recovered from a woman aged 35 to 49 in good health and CMV-seropositive. Sequenced: PBMCs.

The CDR3 sequence is CASRDTGQGSGKAFF. In DNA, the CDR3 is TGTGCCAGCCGTGATACGGGACAGGGGTCGGGTAAAGCTTTCTTT. The chain combines TRBV6-1 with TRBJ1-1; 10 bases agree with TRBD1. CDR1 and CDR2 (germline): MNHNS, SASEGT. This CDR3 has 15 residues.